A single sample is the source of the 28 T cell receptor beta chains below, sequenced in a study of shared T cell receptors in the human thymus. Repertoires were generated with immunoSEQ multiplex PCR, while TCRdb's copy carries only in-frame clones and drops some. The sample lists hundreds of thousands of clones, over 75% occurring once. These data also formed part of another study, on human thymus T cells.

The sequenced sample was thymocytes. These receptors were collected from a boy in the first two years of life with a congenital heart defect.

The chain couples TRBV4-2 to TRBJ2-2; D may be TRBD2 (5 bases). Trimming removed 1 base at V and 7 bases at J, with 10 bases between. Germline CDR1 is LGHNA and CDR2 is YNFKEQ. The CDR3 extends over 14 amino acids. CDR3 in DNA: TGTGCCAGCAGCCAAGTGTCCGGGATCGGGGAGCTGTTTTTT. Translation gives CASSQVSGIGELFF.

This chain joins TRBV5-4 and TRBJ2-1; 11 bases align to TRBD2. CDR1 SGHNT and CDR2 YYREEE come from the germline V gene (reference sequence). V lost 0 bases and J lost 8; bases outside the gene matches: 4. The CDR3 spans 15 residues. CDR3: CASSLVSGRAYEQFF. The CDR3 DNA follows: TGTGCCAGCAGCTTGGTTAGCGGGAGGGCCTATGAGCAGTTCTTC.

This clone was picked up one time. The J gene is TRBJ2-3, the V gene TRBV15, with 7 bases that match TRBD2. The CDR3 loop spans 18 amino acids. Per the germline V gene, CDR1 is LNHNV and CDR2 is YYDKDF (reference sequence). J was trimmed by 0 bases and V by 1 base; bases with no gene match: 10. CDR3 residues: CATSRVPKRGQSTDTQYF. The CDR3 nucleotides are TGTGCCACCAGCAGAGTCCCAAAGCGGGGTCAAAGCACAGATACGCAGTATTTT.

This sequence joins TRBV27 and TRBJ2-7; 11 nucleotides line up with TRBD1. Germline CDR1 and CDR2: MNHEY and SMNVEV (reference sequence). V shed 4 bases and J 3 bases; nucleotides not matched to a gene: 5. The CDR3 runs 15 residues. The CDR3 here is CASSSGQGGIYEQYF. The CDR3 DNA reads as TGTGCCAGCAGTTCGGGACAGGGGGGCATCTACGAGCAGTACTTC.

This sequence joins TRBV9 and TRBJ2-7, with a possible D match to TRBD2 (6 bases). Germline V gives CDR1 SGDLS, CDR2 YYNGEE. The V and J ends lost 0 bases and 0 bases respectively, with 10 bases between them. This CDR3 region has 15 residues. The DNA of the CDR3 is TGTGCCAGCAGCGTAGCGGGAGAAAGCTCCTACGAGCAGTACTTC. This translates into CASSVAGESSYEQYF.

The chain is built from TRBV4-3 and TRBJ2-7; 9 bases fit TRBD2. CDR1 is LGHNA and CDR2 is YSLEER in the germline V gene. This CDR3 contains 15 residues. Trimming at V came to 0 bases and at J to 1 base, leaving 1 base not matched to a gene. In DNA form, the CDR3 reads TGCGCCAGCAGCCAAGATAGCGGGAGATCCTACGAGCAGTACTTC. It translates to CASSQDSGRSYEQYF.

V gene TRBV13 combines with J gene TRBJ2-5; D is uncertain. The CDR3 totals 13 residues. The V end was cut by 5 bases, the J end by 0 bases, with 7 bases between. The germline CDR1 and CDR2 sequences are PRHDT and FYEKMQ (reference sequence). In nucleotides, the CDR3 is TGTGCCAGCAGCCCTCGGGACCAAGAGACCCAGTACTTC. This encodes CASSPRDQETQYF.

This clone was picked up a small number of times. This chain connects TRBV19 to TRBJ1-3, with D uncertain. V was cut by 0 bases and J by 0 bases, with 9 bases left in between. Germline V lookup: CDR1 LNHDA, CDR2 SQIVND (reference sequence). CDR3 length equals 16 residues. CDR3 coding DNA: TGTGCCAGTAGTATAGAATCGAGGAGCTCTGGAAACACCATATATTTT. This translates into CASSIESRSSGNTIYF. The whole variable domain, remainder taken from reference TRBV19 and TRBJ1-3, is DGGITQSPKYLFRKEGQNVTLSCEQNLNHDAMYWYRQDPGQGLRLIYYSQIVNDFQKGDIAEGYSVSREKKESFPLTVTSAQKNPTAFYLCASSIESRSSGNTIYFGEGSWLTVV.

There are a few counts of this clone. The CDR3 reads CASSLQGSYEQYF. Here the CDR3 DNA reads TGTGCCAGCTCACTCCAGGGGAGCTACGAGCAGTACTTC. This chain uses TRBV18 with TRBJ2-7; D is perhaps TRBD1 (6 bases). CDR3 size: 13 residues. Germline loops: CDR1 KGHSH, CDR2 LQKENI. V lost 4 bases and J lost 3, with 10 bases in between.

This rearrangement joins TRBV5-6 to TRBJ2-7; no clear D gene. V shed 0 bases and J shed 1 base, with 8 bases lying between them. The CDR3 runs 14 residues. Per germline, CDR1 SGHDT and CDR2 YYEEEE. This CDR3 is CASSLEAGSYEQYF. CDR3 nucleotides: TGTGCCAGCAGCTTGGAGGCAGGTTCCTACGAGCAGTACTTC.

The genes are TRBV5-1 and TRBJ2-1; D gene ambiguous. There are 16 residues in the CDR3. The V and J ends lost 2 bases and 4 bases respectively, with 16 bases between them. Germline loops: CDR1 SGHRS, CDR2 YFSETQ. The CDR3 is CASSFGDSHRYNEQFF. In DNA form, the CDR3 reads TGCGCCAGCAGCTTCGGCGACTCCCACCGTTACAATGAGCAGTTCTTC.

This clone was detected only once. The DNA of the CDR3 is TGTGCCAGGAGGGGGCAGGGGGCGCCCTATGGCTACACCTTC. This gives the protein CARRGQGAPYGYTF. The chain links TRBV21-1 to TRBJ1-2; the tabulated D call, TRBD1, remains unverified against the DNA. TRBV21-1 is a documented pseudogene. The CDR3 is 14 amino acids.

DNA for the CDR3: TGCGCCAGCAGCCCGACGAGGAGCTCCTACGAGCAGTACTTC. It is translated as CASSPTRSSYEQYF. The V and J genes are TRBV5-1 and TRBJ2-7; D remains unclear. Trimming left V 4 bases short and J 0 bases short, with 11 bases between. The CDR3 has 14 residues. Germline-derived CDR1 and CDR2 are SGHRS and YFSETQ.

The CDR3: CASRPEIAGAETQYF. The CDR3 DNA reads TGCGCCAGCAGACCCGAAATAGCGGGAGCAGAGACCCAGTACTTC. The J gene is TRBJ2-5, the V gene TRBV4-1; the match to TRBD2 covers 9 bases. V gave up 6 bases and J gave up 4 bases; unmatched junction bases: 9. The CDR3 runs 15 residues. CDR1 and CDR2 from the germline V gene are MGHRA and YSYEKL.

The V gene is TRBV12-5, the J gene TRBJ2-7; tentative D call: TRBD2 (6 bases). CDR1 is LGHNT, CDR2 FRNRAP, per germline. The V and J ends lost 3 bases and 5 bases respectively, with 11 bases between them. CDR3 length equals 13 residues. The CDR3 region is CASGFGGVHEQYF. In DNA form, the CDR3 reads TGTGCTAGTGGTTTCGGCGGGGTCCACGAGCAGTACTTC. Using reference TRBV12-5 and TRBJ2-7 for the parts outside the CDR3, the full variable domain is DARVTQTPRHKVTEMGQEVTMRCQPILGHNTVFWYRQTMMQGLELLAYFRNRAPLDDSGMPKDRFSAEMPDATLATLKIQPSEPRDSAVYFCASGFGGVHEQYFGPGTRLTVT.

This chain links TRBV7-9 with TRBJ2-7; 11 positions match TRBD2. The CDR3 covers 17 residues. The ends lost 4 bases at V and 0 bases at J; junction bases unmatched: 8. Germline values: CDR1 SEHNR, CDR2 FQNEAQ (reference sequence). CDR3 amino acids: CASSSRGLAAYSYEQYF. Here the CDR3 DNA reads TGTGCCAGCAGCTCTAGGGGACTAGCGGCCTACTCCTACGAGCAGTACTTC. The variable domain in full, completed from reference TRBV7-9 and TRBJ2-7, reads DTGVSQNPRHKITKRGQNVTFRCDPISEHNRLYWYRQTLGQGPEFLTYFQNEAQLEKSRLLSDRFSAERPKGSFSTLEIQRTEQGDSAMYLCASSSRGLAAYSYEQYFGPGTRLTVT.

The rearrangement joins TRBV9 to TRBJ1-1; 7 bases line up with TRBD1. The CDR3 runs to 14 residues. Germline V gene sequence: CDR1 SGDLS, CDR2 YYNGEE. V dropped 5 bases and J dropped 4; count of bases not matched to a gene: 8. CDR3 sequence: CASSPKAGGTEAFF. CDR3 nucleotides: TGTGCCAGCAGTCCAAAGGCAGGGGGCACTGAAGCTTTCTTT.

In this sample, this clone turned up once. The V and J genes are TRBV6-1 and TRBJ1-1; D perhaps matches TRBD1 (5 bases). The CDR3 spans 16 residues. V lost 2 bases to trimming and J lost 4 bases, with 17 bases between them. Germline V gives CDR1 MNHNS, CDR2 SASEGT. The CDR3 nucleotides are TGTGCCAGCAGTGAACGGCAGGGTATTCCTGGCACTGAAGCTTTCTTT. Protein sequence: CASSERQGIPGTEAFF.

The chain links TRBV29-1 to TRBJ2-7; tentative D call: TRBD2 (7 bases). The CDR3 spans 18 residues. V was clipped by 3 bases and J by 2 bases, with 26 bases between them. CDR1 is SQVTM, CDR2 ANQGSEA, per germline. The DNA for the CDR3 is TGCAGCGTTGAGATCGGCAGGGGTTTGGCGGGAGCCACCTACGAGCAGTACTTC. It specifies CSVEIGRGLAGATYEQYF.

This chain connects TRBV5-1 to TRBJ2-7; 9 positions agree with TRBD1. V dropped 3 bases and J dropped 0; count of bases not matched to a gene: 13. The CDR3 has 18 amino acids. The germline V gene has CDR1 SGHRS and CDR2 YFSETQ. The CDR3 sequence: CASSSPGQGTLSSYEQYF. The CDR3 DNA is TGCGCCAGCAGCTCACCGGGACAGGGAACTCTGAGCTCCTACGAGCAGTACTTC.

The V and J genes are TRBV5-6 and TRBJ2-7, with D tentatively TRBD2 (6 bases). The CDR3 loop spans 15 amino acids. Germline loops: CDR1 SGHDT, CDR2 YYEEEE. Deletions cut 1 base from V and 3 bases from J, with 14 bases between. In nucleotides, the CDR3 is TGTGCCAGCAGCTTGTGGTTGGGGGACTTCTACGAGCAGTACTTC. This gives the protein CASSLWLGDFYEQYF.

The chain couples TRBV2 to TRBJ1-2, with TRBD1 identical over 7 bases. Germline V gene lookup returns CDR1 SNHLY and CDR2 FYNNEI. This CDR3 comprises 12 residues. Trimming cost V 4 bases and J 6 bases; bases outside gene matches: 2. CDR3 in amino acids: CASSGQGNGYTF. CDR3 bases: TGTGCCAGCAGTGGACAGGGAAATGGCTACACCTTC.

This chain uses TRBV19 with TRBJ1-3; perhaps TRBD1 as D (5 bases). The germline gives CDR1 LNHDA, CDR2 SQIVND (reference sequence). This CDR3 has 17 amino acids. With 2 bases removed from V and 0 bases from J, the gap between germline ends came to 14 bases. The CDR3 nucleotides are TGTGCCAGTAGTATAACGACAGCCCATATCTCTGGAAACACCATATATTTT. Encoded protein: CASSITTAHISGNTIYF.

The chain employs TRBV13 and TRBJ2-7; 15 nucleotides align to TRBD2. Trimming cost V 4 bases and J 2 bases; bases outside gene matches: 3. The germline V gene has CDR1 PRHDT and CDR2 FYEKMQ (reference sequence). The CDR3 extends over 16 amino acids. In DNA form, the CDR3 reads TGTGCCAGCAGCTCGGGACTAGCGGGAGGAGCCTACGAGCAGTACTTC. Translation gives CASSSGLAGGAYEQYF.

The chain recombines TRBV21-1 with TRBJ2-7; no check of the table's D call, TRBD1, against the DNA was made. TRBV21-1 has pseudogene status. CDR3 length: 14 residues. CDR3 coding DNA: TGTGCCAGCAACCCCTCTAAGGACAGCTACGAGCAGTACTTC. This sequence encodes CASNPSKDSYEQYF.

The chain has TRBV25-1 and TRBJ2-5; 10 positions match TRBD2. Germline CDR1 is MGHDK and CDR2 is SYGVNS. J gave up 4 bases and V 1 base, and 6 bases lay outside the gene matches. This CDR3 contains 16 residues. The CDR3 protein is CASSEFKREGGETQYF. The CDR3 DNA reads TGTGCCAGCAGTGAATTTAAGCGGGAGGGGGGAGAGACCCAGTACTTC.

This chain connects TRBV5-1 to TRBJ2-4; D perhaps matches TRBD2 (6 bases). The CDR3 covers 16 residues. V lost 3 bases, J lost 0 bases, and 13 bases lay in between. Germline CDR1 and CDR2: SGHRS and YFSETQ. CDR3: CASSSEGRIAKNIQYF. DNA of the CDR3: TGCGCCAGCAGCTCGGAGGGGCGGATAGCCAAAAACATTCAGTACTTC.

CDR3 sequence: CSVLLAGLDEQYF. For the CDR3, the DNA is TGCAGCGTCCTACTAGCGGGGCTAGACGAGCAGTACTTC. The chain uses TRBV29-1 and TRBJ2-7, with 10 bases fitting TRBD2. Unmatched junction bases numbered 7, after V lost 6 bases and J lost 5 bases. Germline lookup yields CDR1 SQVTM and CDR2 ANQGSEA. The CDR3 is made up of 13 amino acids.